This paragraph reports one T cell receptor (beta chain). TCRdb re-called the RT-PCR reads through MiXCR, storing one row per CDR3 protein. The sample has 920,000 or so distinct CDR3 sequences; approximately 19% are singletons. The entry originates in a study of patients and donors after allogeneic stem cell transplantation. In germline, CDR1 is SGHVS, CDR2 FQNEAQ. The CDR3 length is 15 residues. V gave up 5 bases and J gave up 9 bases, with 20 bases separating them. The sample taken for sequencing was blood, either unsorted or a sorted T cell fraction (not recorded which). This TCR was recovered from a human donor who was either an allogeneic HSCT recipient or a stem cell or donor lymphocyte infusion donor (not recorded which). It is not recorded whose cells these are; they may come from a transplant donor. This chain uses TRBV7-8 with TRBJ2-1; the D call may be TRBD1 or TRBD2 (5 bases each). The CDR3 here is CASSAVGTVYGEQFF. DNA for the CDR3: TGTGCCAGCAGCGCGGTCGGGACGGTTTATGGTGAGCAGTTCTTC.